Shown below are 3 T cell receptor beta chains from a single sample sequenced in a study of shared clonotypes between healthy human individuals. Produced via immunoSEQ multiplex PCR; TCRdb's table is partial and in-frame only. Here the sample spans 300,000 to 400,000 clones, under 80% being singletons. Sequenced material: memory CD4+ T cells sorted from blood. Noted subset: CD45RA-negative fraction. The receptor set was obtained from a man in his thirties or forties in good health.

The chain combines TRBV25-1 with TRBJ2-7; D may be TRBD1 (5 bases). The CDR3 is 14 residues long. V shed 7 bases and J shed 5 bases, with 18 bases lying between them. CDR1 is MGHDK and CDR2 is SYGVNS in the germline V gene. CDR3 nucleotides: TGTGCCAGCACCCCGCAGGGTATCGTCGACGAGCAGTACTTC. It encodes CASTPQGIVDEQYF.

V and J are TRBV7-9 and TRBJ2-2, with D maybe TRBD1 (6 bases). CDR1 and CDR2 from the germline V gene are SEHNR and FQNEAQ (reference sequence). V was trimmed by 5 bases and J by 3 bases, leaving 16 bases between them. The CDR3 extends over 16 amino acids. CDR3 sequence reads: CASSDRQEKDTGELFF. DNA of the CDR3: TGTGCCAGCAGCGACAGACAGGAGAAGGACACCGGGGAGCTGTTTTTT.

The rearrangement links TRBV29-1 to TRBJ1-2; 7 bases map to TRBD1. The CDR3 contains 12 residues. J lost 6 bases, V lost 4 bases, and 5 bases had no gene match. Germline loops: CDR1 SQVTM, CDR2 ANQGSEA. CDR3 bases: TGCAGCGTTGGCGACAGGGAGGATGGCTACACCTTC. This gives the protein CSVGDREDGYTF.